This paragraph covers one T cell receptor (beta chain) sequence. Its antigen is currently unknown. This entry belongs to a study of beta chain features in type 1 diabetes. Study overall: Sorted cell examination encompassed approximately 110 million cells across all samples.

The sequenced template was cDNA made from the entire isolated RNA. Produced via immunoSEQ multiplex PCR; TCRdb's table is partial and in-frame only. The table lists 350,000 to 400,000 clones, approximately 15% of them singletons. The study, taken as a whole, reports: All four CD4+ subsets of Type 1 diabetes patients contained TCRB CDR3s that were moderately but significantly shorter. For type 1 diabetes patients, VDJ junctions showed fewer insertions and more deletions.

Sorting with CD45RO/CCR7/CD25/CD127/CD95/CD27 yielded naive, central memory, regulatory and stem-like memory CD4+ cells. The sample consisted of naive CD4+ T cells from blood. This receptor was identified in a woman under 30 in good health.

CDR3 residues: CASSLVGTMRSGSYNEQFF. Written as DNA, the CDR3 is TGTGCCAGCAGCTTAGTAGGGACAATGCGGAGCGGATCCTACAATGAGCAGTTCTTC. The chain joins TRBV7-6 to TRBJ2-1; TRBD1 might be the D (6 bases). The V and J ends lost 1 base and 1 base respectively, with 20 bases between them. Germline-derived CDR1 and CDR2 are SGHVS and FNYEAQ. This CDR3 spans 19 amino acids.